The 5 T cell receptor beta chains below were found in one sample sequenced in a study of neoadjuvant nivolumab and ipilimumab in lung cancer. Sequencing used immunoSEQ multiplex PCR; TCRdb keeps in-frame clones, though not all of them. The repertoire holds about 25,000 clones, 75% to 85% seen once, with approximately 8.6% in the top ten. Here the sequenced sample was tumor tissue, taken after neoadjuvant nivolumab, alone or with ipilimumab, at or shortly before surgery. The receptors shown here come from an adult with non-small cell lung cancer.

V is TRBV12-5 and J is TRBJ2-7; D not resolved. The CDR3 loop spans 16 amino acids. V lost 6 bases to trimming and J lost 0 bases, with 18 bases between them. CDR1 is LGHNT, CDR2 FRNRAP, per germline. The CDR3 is CASGRFKADSSYEQYF. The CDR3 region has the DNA TGTGCTAGTGGGCGTTTTAAGGCAGATAGCTCCTACGAGCAGTACTTC. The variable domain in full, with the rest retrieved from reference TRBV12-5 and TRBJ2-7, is DARVTQTPRHKVTEMGQEVTMRCQPILGHNTVFWYRQTMMQGLELLAYFRNRAPLDDSGMPKDRFSAEMPDATLATLKIQPSEPRDSAVYFCASGRFKADSSYEQYFGPGTRLTVT.

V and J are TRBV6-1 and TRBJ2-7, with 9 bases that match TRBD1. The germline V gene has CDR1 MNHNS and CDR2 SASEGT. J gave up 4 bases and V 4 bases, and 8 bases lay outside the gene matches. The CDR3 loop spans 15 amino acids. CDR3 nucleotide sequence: TGTGCCAGCAGTGCGCCGGGACAGGGAACATACGAGCAGTACTTC. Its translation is CASSAPGQGTYEQYF.

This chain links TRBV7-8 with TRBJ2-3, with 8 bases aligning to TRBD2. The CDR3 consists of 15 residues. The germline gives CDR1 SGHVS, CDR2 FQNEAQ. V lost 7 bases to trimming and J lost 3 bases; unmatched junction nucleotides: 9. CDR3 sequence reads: CASIHSSGSTDTQYF. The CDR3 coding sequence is TGTGCCAGCATCCATTCTAGCGGGTCGACAGATACGCAGTATTTT.

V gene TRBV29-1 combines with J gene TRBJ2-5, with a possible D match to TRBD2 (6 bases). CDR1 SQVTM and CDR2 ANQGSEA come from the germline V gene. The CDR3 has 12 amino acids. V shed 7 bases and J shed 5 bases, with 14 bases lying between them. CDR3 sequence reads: CSARESGETQYF. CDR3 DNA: TGCAGCGCCCGGGAGAGTGGTGAGACCCAGTACTTC. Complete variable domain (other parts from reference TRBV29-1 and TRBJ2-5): SAVISQKPSRDICQRGTSLTIQCQVDSQVTMMFWYRQQPGQSLTLIATANQGSEATYESGFVIDKFPISRPNLTFSTLTVSNMSPEDSSIYLCSARESGETQYFGPGTRLLVL.

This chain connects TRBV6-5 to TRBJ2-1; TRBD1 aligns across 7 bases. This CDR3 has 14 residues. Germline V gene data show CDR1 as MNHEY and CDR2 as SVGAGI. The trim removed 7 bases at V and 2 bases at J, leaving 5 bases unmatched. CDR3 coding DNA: TGTGCCAGCAAGGGGGCAGGAACCTACAATGAGCAGTTCTTC. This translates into CASKGAGTYNEQFF.